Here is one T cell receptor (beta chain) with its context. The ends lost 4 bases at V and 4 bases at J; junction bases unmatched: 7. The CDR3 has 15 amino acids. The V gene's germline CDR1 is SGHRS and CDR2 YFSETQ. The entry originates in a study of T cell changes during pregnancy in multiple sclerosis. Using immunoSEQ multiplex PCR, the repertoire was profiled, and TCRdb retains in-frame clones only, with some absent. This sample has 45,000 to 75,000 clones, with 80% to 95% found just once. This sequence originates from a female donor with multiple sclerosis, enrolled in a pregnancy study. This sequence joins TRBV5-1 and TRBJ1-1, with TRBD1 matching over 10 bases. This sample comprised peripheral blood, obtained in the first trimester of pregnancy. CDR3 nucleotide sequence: TGCGCCAGCAGCACACGACAGGGGGCGGTCACTGAAGCTTTCTTT. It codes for CASSTRQGAVTEAFF.